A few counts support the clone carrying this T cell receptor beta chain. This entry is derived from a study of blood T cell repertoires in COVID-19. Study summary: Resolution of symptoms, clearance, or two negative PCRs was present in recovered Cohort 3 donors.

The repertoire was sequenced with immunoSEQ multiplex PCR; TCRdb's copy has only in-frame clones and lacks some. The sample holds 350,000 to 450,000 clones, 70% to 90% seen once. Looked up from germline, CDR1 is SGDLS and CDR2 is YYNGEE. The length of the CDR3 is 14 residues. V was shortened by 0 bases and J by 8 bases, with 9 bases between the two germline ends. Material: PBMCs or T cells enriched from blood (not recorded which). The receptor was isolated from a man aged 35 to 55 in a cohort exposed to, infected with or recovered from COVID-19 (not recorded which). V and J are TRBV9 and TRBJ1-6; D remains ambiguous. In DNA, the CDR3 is TGTGCCAGCAGCGTAGTTCCGGTAGATTCACCCCTCCACTTT. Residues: CASSVVPVDSPLHF.